This passage covers 27 T cell receptor beta chains from one sample sequenced in a study of breast tumors, draining lymph nodes, adjacent tissues. TCRdb called the multiplex PCR reads again in MiXCR, with one record for every CDR3 protein. The profile shows 20,000 to 25,000 distinct CDR3 sequences, about two thirds of them singletons. Sequenced input: tumor-adjacent breast tissue. These receptors came from a female donor with breast cancer. Some clones in this sample may be carry-over from other donors' samples.

V is TRBV24-1 and J is TRBJ2-2; 11 bases agree with TRBD2. The CDR3 has 14 residues. Germline CDR1 KGHDR, CDR2 SFDVKD. V was pared by 11 bases and J by 7 bases, with 8 bases of the junction left unmatched. The CDR3 sequence is CASGTSGSGGELFF. The CDR3 nucleotides are TGTGCCAGCGGGACTAGCGGATCGGGCGGGGAGCTGTTTTTT.

The gene calls are TRBV7-6 and TRBJ2-1; D is unclear. Germline loops: CDR1 SGHVS, CDR2 FNYEAQ. The CDR3 spans 15 residues. Trimming removed 3 bases at V and 10 bases at J, with 19 bases between. The CDR3 DNA sequence: TGTGCCAGCAGCTTCTCGATAGCCCGGCAACGCGAGCAGTTCTTC. Its translation is CASSFSIARQREQFF.

Concerning this clonotype: No DNA is shown, since the ends of the CDR3 on it are uncertain; the CDR3 is the one TCRdb lists. This rearrangement joins TRBV9 to TRBJ2-2; TRBD1 was called by the table and not checked on the DNA. Germline values: CDR1 SGDLS, CDR2 YYNGEE. The CDR3 length equals 24 residues, ends included. The CDR3 sequence is CASSAQGRGLWLRLRFGDTGELFF.

This clonotype was seen ten or more times. The rearrangement uses TRBV27 and TRBJ2-3, with D possibly matching TRBD2 (5 bases). The CDR3 runs 14 residues. CDR1 MNHEY and CDR2 SMNVEV come from the germline V gene (reference sequence). The V gene lost 3 bases and the J gene lost 4 bases, with 11 bases spanning the gap. The CDR3 DNA reads as TGTGCCAGCAGTTTTATACCGGAGGCAGATACGCAGTATTTT. Protein product: CASSFIPEADTQYF.

To note about this clonotype: Sequence at one end of the junction differs from germline and may be a read error. In DNA form, the CDR3 reads TGTGCTAGCAGCTTAGGCGGGGGGACTAGCACAGATACGCAGTATTTT. Amino acids: CASSLGGGTSTDTQYF. J is TRBJ2-3 and V is TRBV7-7, with 8 bases lining up with TRBD2. Germline CDR1 SSHAT, CDR2 FNYEAQ (reference sequence). The CDR3 extends over 16 amino acids.

A note on this clonotype: An end of the junction does not agree with germline; a read error may underlie this. J is TRBJ1-2 and V is TRBV7-9; no clear D gene. CDR3 length equals 12 residues. In germline, CDR1 is SEHNR, CDR2 FQNEAQ (reference sequence). The CDR3 protein is CASTGINYGYTF. In DNA form, the CDR3 reads TGTGCGAGCACGGGAATTAACTATGGCTACACCTTC.

There are many counts of this clonotype. The gene calls are TRBV29-1 and TRBJ2-2; 8 bases match TRBD2. CDR1 is SQVTM and CDR2 is ANQGSEA in the germline V gene. The V gene end was trimmed by 4 bases and the J gene end by 6 bases; junction bases not matched to a gene: 4. This CDR3 has 13 residues. The CDR3 nucleotides read TGCAGCGTTGGGGGACTAGTAGCCGGGGAGCTGTTTTTT. It is translated as CSVGGLVAGELFF.

In its sample, this clonotype ranks as medium-sized. V gene TRBV6-5 combines with J gene TRBJ2-7; 9 bases map to TRBD1. CDR1 is MNHEY, CDR2 SVGAGI, per germline. The CDR3 covers 14 residues. The junction had 3 bases not matched to a gene; V was cut back by 4 bases and J by 2 bases. This CDR3 reads CASSSGTGPYEQYF. The DNA of the CDR3 is TGTGCCAGCAGTTCCGGGACAGGGCCCTACGAGCAGTACTTC.

By frequency in the sample, this clonotype is medium-sized. V is TRBV12-3 or TRBV12-4 and J is TRBJ2-2; the D gene is possibly TRBD2 (5 bases). CDR3 length: 15 amino acids. V lost 2 bases and J 2 bases, leaving 9 bases between the germline ends. CDR3 loop: CASSLIRGNTGELFF. CDR3 in DNA: TGTGCCAGCAGTTTAATACGGGGAAACACCGGGGAGCTGTTTTTT.

The chain has TRBV20-1 and TRBJ1-2; tentative D call: TRBD1 (5 bases). This CDR3 region has 13 residues. V was cut by 7 bases and J by 8 bases, with 20 bases left in between. CDR1 DFQATT and CDR2 SNEGSKA come from the germline V gene (reference sequence). The CDR3 here is CSVQGPPLWGYTF. For the CDR3, the DNA is TGCAGTGTCCAGGGTCCTCCCTTGTGGGGCTACACCTTC.

The chain uses TRBV10-3 and TRBJ2-7, with D possibly TRBD1 on 5 matching bases. Germline values: CDR1 ENHRY, CDR2 SYGVKD. The CDR3 extends over 18 amino acids. The V end was cut by 4 bases, the J end by 0 bases, with 22 bases between. Here the CDR3 DNA reads TGTGCCATCAGTGCCAGCAGCCAAGACAGTAGTACCTCCTACGAGCAGTACTTC. It is translated as CAISASSQDSSTSYEQYF.

This clonotype was observed at least ten times. This rearrangement joins TRBV28 to TRBJ1-2; perhaps TRBD1 as D (5 bases). There are 14 residues in the CDR3. The V and J ends lost 4 bases and 4 bases respectively, with 13 bases between them. From germline, CDR1 is MDHEN and CDR2 SYDVKM. The CDR3 spells CASSSSRDGYGYTF. CDR3 nucleotides: TGTGCCAGCAGTTCAAGCAGGGACGGCTATGGCTACACCTTC.

The chain carries TRBV12-5 and TRBJ2-1, with 13 bases matching TRBD2. V was pared by 2 bases and J by 7 bases, with 5 bases of the junction left unmatched. CDR1 and CDR2 from the germline V gene are LGHNT and FRNRAP. This CDR3 is built from 16 residues. CDR3 sequence reads: CASGLMRTSGGNEQFF. The DNA of the CDR3 is TGTGCTAGTGGTTTGATGAGGACTAGCGGGGGAAATGAGCAGTTCTTC.

At least ten counts were recorded for this clonotype. The chain links TRBV18 to TRBJ2-1, with D unresolved. This CDR3 has 16 residues. The V gene's germline CDR1 is KGHSH and CDR2 LQKENI. Trimming pared 2 bases from V and 0 bases from J, leaving 11 bases between. The CDR3 loop is CASSPWGIPSYNEQFF. The CDR3 nucleotides are TGTGCCAGCTCACCATGGGGAATCCCCTCCTACAATGAGCAGTTCTTC.

This clonotype was seen only a few times. The gene calls are TRBV24-1 and TRBJ1-6; D gene unclear. The CDR3 runs 16 residues. V dropped 1 base and J dropped 10 bases, with 16 bases sitting between them. Germline loops: CDR1 KGHDR, CDR2 SFDVKD. In nucleotides, the CDR3 is TGTGCCACCAGTGATTTATTTGGGTCTTTTGAGTCACCCCTCCACTTT. Encoded protein: CATSDLFGSFESPLHF.

A remark on this clonotype: The CDR3 ends on some other residue instead of the conserved phenylalanine or tryptophan, so this is likely a read error. The chain uses TRBV20-1 and TRBJ1-5, with 8 bases identical to TRBD1. Germline V gene lookup returns CDR1 DFQATT and CDR2 SNEGSKA (reference sequence). V lost 3 bases, J lost 6 bases, and 7 bases stayed unmatched. This CDR3 comprises 14 residues. This CDR3 reads CSARAFGTGQPQHC. In DNA, the CDR3 is TGCAGTGCTAGGGCGTTCGGGACAGGTCAGCCCCAGCATTGT.

The gene calls are TRBV30 and TRBJ2-7; D gene unclear. Per the germline V gene, CDR1 is GTSNPN and CDR2 is SVGIG (reference sequence). There are 13 residues in the CDR3. Deletions cut 3 bases from V and 6 bases from J, with 15 bases between. The DNA of the CDR3 is TGTGCCTGGAGCATGTCGGTGACCAGCGAGCAGTACTTC. It encodes CAWSMSVTSEQYF. The full variable domain, completed using reference TRBV30 and TRBJ2-7, is SQTIHQWPATLVQPVGSPLSLECTVEGTSNPNLYWYRQAAGRGLQLLFYSVGIGQISSEVPQNLSASRPQDRQFILSSKKLLLSDSGFYLCAWSMSVTSEQYFGPGTRLTVT.

This chain joins TRBV29-1 and TRBJ2-3; the D gene is possibly TRBD2 (5 bases). Trimming shortened V by 4 bases and J by 6 bases, and 11 bases separated the two germline ends. Germline CDR1 is SQVTM and CDR2 is ANQGSEA. This CDR3 spans 12 amino acids. The CDR3 nucleotides read TGCAGCGTTGGCGTGAGCGGTGATACGCAGTATTTT. Amino acids: CSVGVSGDTQYF.

In its sample, this clonotype was seen once. The genes are TRBV2 and TRBJ2-7, with 7 nucleotides matching TRBD1. Germline assignment: CDR1 SNHLY and CDR2 FYNNEI. The ends lost 7 bases at V and 3 bases at J; junction bases unmatched: 9. The CDR3 spans 14 residues. CDR3 in DNA: TGTGCCAGCAAACCGGGACAGATGCTCTACGAGCAGTACTTC. Amino acid sequence: CASKPGQMLYEQYF.

The V gene is TRBV9, the J gene TRBJ2-1; 9 nucleotides line up with TRBD2. This CDR3 has 20 amino acids. V was clipped by 4 bases and J by 8 bases; unmatched bases: 25. Germline CDR1 and CDR2: SGDLS and YYNGEE. The chain's CDR3 is CASSSRTSVVYYLGEDEQFF. The CDR3 coding sequence is TGTGCCAGCAGCTCGCGGACTAGCGTTGTTTACTACTTAGGGGAGGATGAGCAGTTCTTC.

The chain recombines TRBV3-1 with TRBJ2-7, with a tentative D call TRBD2 (5 bases). Germline V gene sequence: CDR1 LGHDT, CDR2 YNNKEL (reference sequence). The germline V and J ends were trimmed by 5 bases and 4 bases, with 15 bases remaining between them. The CDR3 spans 14 residues. This chain's CDR3 is CASSFVEGGYEQYF. The CDR3 coding sequence is TGTGCCAGCAGCTTCGTGGAAGGCGGGTACGAGCAGTACTTC.

J is TRBJ1-4 and V is TRBV19; maybe TRBD1 (5 bases). Germline assignment: CDR1 LNHDA and CDR2 SQIVND (reference sequence). The CDR3 covers 12 residues. Trimming removed 1 base from V and 9 bases from J, with 6 bases in between. The CDR3 DNA is TGTGCCAGTAGTATAGGGGGGAAAAAACTGTTTTTT. This codes for CASSIGGKKLFF.

This clonotype is deemed medium-sized (0.01 to 0.1%). The chain couples TRBV6-5 to TRBJ1-6, with a weak D call TRBD1 (5 bases). Germline V gene data show CDR1 as MNHEY and CDR2 as SVGAGI. The CDR3 extends over 15 amino acids. V lost 2 bases and J lost 13, with 18 bases in between. CDR3 sequence reads: CASSYRDALGVPLHF. The DNA of the CDR3 is TGTGCCAGCAGTTACCGGGACGCCTTGGGGGTCCCCCTCCACTTT.

Regarding this clonotype: A junction boundary mismatches the germline segment, possibly from a read error. The V call is TRBV7-7, the J call TRBJ1-4, with unresolved D. Germline V CDR1 and CDR2: SSHAT, FNYEAQ (reference sequence). This CDR3 spans 13 amino acids. The CDR3 protein is CASSPNFGEKLFF. The DNA for the CDR3 is TGTGCTAGCAGCCCGAACTTTGGGGAAAAACTGTTTTTT.

V gene TRBV20-1 combines with J gene TRBJ1-5, with D uncertain. CDR1 DFQATT and CDR2 SNEGSKA come from the germline V gene (reference sequence). The CDR3 totals 15 residues. The V and J ends lost 5 bases and 6 bases respectively, with 20 bases between them. The CDR3 spells CSAPGGHSGTQPQHF. The CDR3 DNA is TGCAGTGCTCCTGGAGGGCATTCGGGCACTCAGCCCCAGCATTTT.

This clonotype was observed a few times. The V and J genes are TRBV5-4 and TRBJ2-2; no firm D call. The CDR3 spans 12 residues. The germline CDR1 and CDR2 sequences are SGHNT and YYREEE (reference sequence). V lost 4 bases and J lost 3, with 4 bases in between. In DNA, the CDR3 is TGTGCCAGCAGCACCGACACCGGGGAGCTGTTTTTT. It is translated as CASSTDTGELFF.

The chain carries TRBV24-1 and TRBJ2-5; 8 bases line up with TRBD2. The CDR3 consists of 16 residues. Germline values: CDR1 KGHDR, CDR2 SFDVKD. The J segment lost 5 bases and the V segment lost 1 base, leaving 8 bases of the junction unmatched. The CDR3 reads CATSDLSAGEYETQYF. As DNA, the CDR3 is TGTGCCACCAGTGATTTATCAGCGGGAGAGTACGAGACCCAGTACTTC.